The clone carrying this TCR beta chain has a count of ten or more. No antigen is known for it. TCRdb ran MiXCR on the 5' RACE reads and lists one entry per CDR3 protein. This table holds about 900,000 distinct CDR3 sequences, more than 9% found once. This record comes from a study of identical twins. Findings and limits, study-wide: Beta out-of-frame sequences showed weaker excess twin sharing. Conclusions rested on cross-sectional statistics rather than following the same donors. Excess low generation probability was seen in twin-shared out-of-frame alpha sequences.

The V end was cut by 10 bases, the J end by 0 bases, with 6 bases between. Germline-derived CDR1 and CDR2 are ENHRY and SYGVKD. There are 12 residues in the CDR3. The sample also formed part of further work on yellow fever vaccine responses in identical twins. That work contributes: Twins showed a vaccine T cell response that reportedly seemed partly convergent, partly personalized.

The TCR was taken from a young woman in good health. Sequencing was carried out using PBMCs. V is TRBV10-3 and J is TRBJ2-2; D not resolved. For the CDR3, the DNA is TGTGCCACTCATGCGAACACCGGGGAGCTGTTTTTT. This sequence encodes CATHANTGELFF.